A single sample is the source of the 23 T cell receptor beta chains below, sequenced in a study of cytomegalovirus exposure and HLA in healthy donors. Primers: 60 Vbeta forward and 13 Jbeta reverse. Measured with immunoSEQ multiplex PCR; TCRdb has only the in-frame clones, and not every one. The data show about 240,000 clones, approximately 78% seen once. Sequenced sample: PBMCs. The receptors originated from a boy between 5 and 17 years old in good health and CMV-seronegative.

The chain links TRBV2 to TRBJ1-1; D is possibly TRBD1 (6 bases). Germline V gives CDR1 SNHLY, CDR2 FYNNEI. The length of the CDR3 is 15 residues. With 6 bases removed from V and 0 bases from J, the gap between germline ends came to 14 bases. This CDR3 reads CASRDSQGLNTEAFF. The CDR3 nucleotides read TGTGCCAGCAGGGATTCACAGGGATTGAACACTGAAGCTTTCTTT.

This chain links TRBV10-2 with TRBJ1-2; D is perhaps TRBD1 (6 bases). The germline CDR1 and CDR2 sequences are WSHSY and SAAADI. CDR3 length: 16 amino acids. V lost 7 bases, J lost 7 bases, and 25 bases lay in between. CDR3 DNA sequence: TGCGCCAGCAAGGACCCCGACAGGTTCCGTCTAGGTGGCTACACCTTC. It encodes CASKDPDRFRLGGYTF.

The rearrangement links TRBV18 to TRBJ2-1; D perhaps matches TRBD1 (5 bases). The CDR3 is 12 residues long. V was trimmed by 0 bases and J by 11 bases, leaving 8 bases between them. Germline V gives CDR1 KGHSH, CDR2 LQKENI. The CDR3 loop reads CASSPPGQKQFF. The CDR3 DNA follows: TGTGCCAGCTCACCACCGGGGCAGAAGCAGTTCTTC. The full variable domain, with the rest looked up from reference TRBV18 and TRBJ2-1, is NAGVMQNPRHLVRRRGQEARLRCSPMKGHSHVYWYRQLPEEGLKFMVYLQKENIIDESGMPKERFSAEFPKEGPSILRIQQVVRGDSAAYFCASSPPGQKQFFGPGTRLTVL.

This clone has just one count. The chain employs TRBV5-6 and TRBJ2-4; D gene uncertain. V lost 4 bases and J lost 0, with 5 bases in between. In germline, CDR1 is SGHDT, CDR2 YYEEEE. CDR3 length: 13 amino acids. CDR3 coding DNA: TGTGCCAGCAGCCGGTTAGCCAAAAACATTCAGTACTTC. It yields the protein CASSRLAKNIQYF.

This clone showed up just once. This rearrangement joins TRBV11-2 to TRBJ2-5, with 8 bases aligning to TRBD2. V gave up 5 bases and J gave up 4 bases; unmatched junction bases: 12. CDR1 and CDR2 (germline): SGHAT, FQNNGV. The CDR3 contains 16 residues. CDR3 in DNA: TGTGCCAGCAGCACCATGGGGAGCGGGGGCGGAGAGACCCAGTACTTC. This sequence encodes CASSTMGSGGGETQYF.

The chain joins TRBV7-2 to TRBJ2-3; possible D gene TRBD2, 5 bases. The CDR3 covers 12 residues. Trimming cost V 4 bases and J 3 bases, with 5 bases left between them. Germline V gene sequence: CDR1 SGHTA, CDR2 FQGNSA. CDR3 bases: TGTGCCAGCAGCTGGAGGACAGATACGCAGTATTTT. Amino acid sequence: CASSWRTDTQYF. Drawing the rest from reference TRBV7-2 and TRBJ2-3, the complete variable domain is GAGVSQSPSNKVTEKGKDVELRCDPISGHTALYWYRQSLGQGLEFLIYFQGNSAPDKSGLPSDRFSAERTGGSVSTLTIQRTQQEDSAVYLCASSWRTDTQYFGPGTRLTVL.

DNA of the CDR3: TGTGCCAGCAGCCGGACAGTTGCAGGTGAAAAACTGTTTTTT. It is translated as CASSRTVAGEKLFF. The V gene is TRBV6-5, the J gene TRBJ1-4; D possibly corresponds to TRBD1 (6 bases). Germline V gene data show CDR1 as MNHEY and CDR2 as SVGAGI. The CDR3 length is 14 residues. Trimming shortened V by 6 bases and J by 7 bases, and 15 bases separated the two germline ends.

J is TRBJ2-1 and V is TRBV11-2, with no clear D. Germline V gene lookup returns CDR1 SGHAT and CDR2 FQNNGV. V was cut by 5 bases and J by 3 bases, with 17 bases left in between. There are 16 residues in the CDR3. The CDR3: CASSPNLRSFYNEQFF. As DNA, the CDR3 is TGTGCCAGCAGCCCGAATCTTCGGTCATTCTACAATGAGCAGTTCTTC. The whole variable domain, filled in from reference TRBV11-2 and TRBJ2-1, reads EAGVAQSPRYKIIEKRQSVAFWCNPISGHATLYWYQQILGQGPKLLIQFQNNGVVDDSQLPKDRFSAERLKGVDSTLKIQPAKLEDSAVYLCASSPNLRSFYNEQFFGPGTRLTVL.

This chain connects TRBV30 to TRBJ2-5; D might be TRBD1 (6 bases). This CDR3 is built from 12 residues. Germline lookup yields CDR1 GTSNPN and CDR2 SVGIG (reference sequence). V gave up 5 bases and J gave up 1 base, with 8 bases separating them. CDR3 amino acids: CAWDRTQETQYF. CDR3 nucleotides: TGTGCCTGGGACAGGACCCAAGAGACCCAGTACTTC.

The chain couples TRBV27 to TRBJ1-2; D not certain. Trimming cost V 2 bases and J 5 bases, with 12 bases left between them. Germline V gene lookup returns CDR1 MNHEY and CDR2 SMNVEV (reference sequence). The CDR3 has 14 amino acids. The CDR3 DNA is TGTGCCAGCAGTTTAACGGAGAGATCATATGGCTACACCTTC. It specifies CASSLTERSYGYTF.

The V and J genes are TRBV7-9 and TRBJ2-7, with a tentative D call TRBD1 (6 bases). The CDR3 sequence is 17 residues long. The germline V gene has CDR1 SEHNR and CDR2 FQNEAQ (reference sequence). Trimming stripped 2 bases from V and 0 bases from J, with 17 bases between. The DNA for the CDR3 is TGTGCCAGCAGCTTAATCAGGGGTCAAACGATCTCCTACGAGCAGTACTTC. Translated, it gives CASSLIRGQTISYEQYF.

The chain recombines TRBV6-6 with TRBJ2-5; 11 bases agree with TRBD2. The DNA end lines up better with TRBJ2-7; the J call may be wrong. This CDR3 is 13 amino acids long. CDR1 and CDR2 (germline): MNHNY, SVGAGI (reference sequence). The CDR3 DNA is TGTGCCAGCAGTCTAGCGGGAGGCTACGAGCAGTACTTC. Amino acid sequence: CASSLAGGYEQYF.

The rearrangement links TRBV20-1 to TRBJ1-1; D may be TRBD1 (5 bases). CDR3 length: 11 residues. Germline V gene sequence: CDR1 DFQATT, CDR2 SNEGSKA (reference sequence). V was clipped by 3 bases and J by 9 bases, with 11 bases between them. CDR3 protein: CSASQQEKAFF. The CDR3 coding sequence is TGCAGTGCTAGTCAACAGGAGAAAGCTTTCTTT.

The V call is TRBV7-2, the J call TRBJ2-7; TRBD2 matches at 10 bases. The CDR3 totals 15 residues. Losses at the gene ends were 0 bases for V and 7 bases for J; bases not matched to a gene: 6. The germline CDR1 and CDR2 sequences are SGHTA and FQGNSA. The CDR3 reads CASSLALAGAGEQYF. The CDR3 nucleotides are TGTGCCAGCAGCTTAGCGCTAGCGGGAGCGGGTGAGCAGTACTTC.

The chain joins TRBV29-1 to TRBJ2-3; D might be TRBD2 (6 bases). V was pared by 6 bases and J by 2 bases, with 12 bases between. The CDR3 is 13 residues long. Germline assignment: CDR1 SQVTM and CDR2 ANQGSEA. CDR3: CSVHGGSTDTQYF. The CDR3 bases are TGCAGCGTCCATGGGGGGTCCACAGATACGCAGTATTTT.

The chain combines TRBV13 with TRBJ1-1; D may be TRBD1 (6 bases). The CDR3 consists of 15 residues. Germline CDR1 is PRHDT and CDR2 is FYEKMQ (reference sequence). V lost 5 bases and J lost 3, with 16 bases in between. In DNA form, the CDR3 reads TGTGCCAGCAGCGCCGAGGGGGTATGGGACACTGAAGCTTTCTTT. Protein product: CASSAEGVWDTEAFF. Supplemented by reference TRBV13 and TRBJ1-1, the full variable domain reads AAGVIQSPRHLIKEKRETATLKCYPIPRHDTVYWYQQGPGQDPQFLISFYEKMQSDKGSIPDRFSAQQFSDYHSELNMSSLELGDSALYFCASSAEGVWDTEAFFGQGTRLTVV.

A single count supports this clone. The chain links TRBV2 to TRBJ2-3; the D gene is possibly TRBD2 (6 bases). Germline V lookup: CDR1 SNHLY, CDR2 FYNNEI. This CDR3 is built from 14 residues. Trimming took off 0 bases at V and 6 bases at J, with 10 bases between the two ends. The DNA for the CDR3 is TGTGCCAGCAGTGAAGCGGAGGGGAGGGATACGCAGTATTTT. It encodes CASSEAEGRDTQYF.

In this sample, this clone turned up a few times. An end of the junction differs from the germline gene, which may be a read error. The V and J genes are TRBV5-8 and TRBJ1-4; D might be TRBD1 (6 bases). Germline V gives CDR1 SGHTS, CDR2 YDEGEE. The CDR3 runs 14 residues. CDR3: CASSLRLGALRVVF. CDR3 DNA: TGTGCCAGCAGCTTGCGGCTGGGGGCCTTACGGGTGGTTTTT.

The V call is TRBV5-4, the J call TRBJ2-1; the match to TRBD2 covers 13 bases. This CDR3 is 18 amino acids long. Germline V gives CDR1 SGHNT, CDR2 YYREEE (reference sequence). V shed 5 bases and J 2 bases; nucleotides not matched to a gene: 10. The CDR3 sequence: CASSKPGLAGYTYNEQFF. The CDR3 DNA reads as TGTGCCAGCAGTAAACCGGGACTAGCGGGATACACCTACAATGAGCAGTTCTTC.

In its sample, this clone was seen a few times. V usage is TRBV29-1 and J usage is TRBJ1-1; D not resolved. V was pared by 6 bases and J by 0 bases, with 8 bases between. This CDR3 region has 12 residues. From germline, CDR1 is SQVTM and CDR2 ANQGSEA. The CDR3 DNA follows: TGCAGCGTCTCCGCGGTGAACACTGAAGCTTTCTTT. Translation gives CSVSAVNTEAFF.

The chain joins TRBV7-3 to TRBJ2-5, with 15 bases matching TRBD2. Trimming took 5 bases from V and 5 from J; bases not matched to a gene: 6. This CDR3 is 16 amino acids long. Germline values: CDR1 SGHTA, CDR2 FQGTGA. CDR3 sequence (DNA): TGTGCCAGCAGCGTGGGGACTAGCGGGGGGCTGGAGACCCAGTACTTC. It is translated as CASSVGTSGGLETQYF.

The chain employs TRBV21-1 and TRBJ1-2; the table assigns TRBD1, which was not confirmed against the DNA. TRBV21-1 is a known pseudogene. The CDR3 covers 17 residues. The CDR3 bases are TGTGCCAGCAGCACCTTAACAGGGAGCGAAGGCCCCTATGGCTACACCTTC. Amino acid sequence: CASSTLTGSEGPYGYTF.

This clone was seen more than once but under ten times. Here the CDR3 reads CASSYQGSGYNEQFF. The DNA for the CDR3 is TGTGCCAGCAGTTACCAGGGGTCCGGATACAATGAGCAGTTCTTC. The chain combines TRBV5-4 with TRBJ2-1; the D gene is possibly TRBD1 (6 bases). Trimming stripped 5 bases from V and 4 bases from J, with 16 bases between. The CDR3 loop spans 15 amino acids. In germline, CDR1 is SGHNT, CDR2 YYREEE (reference sequence).